This T cell receptor beta chain is from a study of shared clonotypes between healthy human individuals. A few counts support this clone. The V and J ends lost 2 bases and 4 bases, in that order; junction bases with no gene match: 5. Per germline, CDR1 LNHNV and CDR2 YYDKDF (reference sequence). This CDR3 is 16 amino acids long. Here immunoSEQ multiplex PCR was the method, and the copy in TCRdb shows in-frame clones only, minus some. The sample carries a few hundred thousand clones, 79% recorded once. The rearrangement links TRBV15 to TRBJ2-7; the match to TRBD2 covers 13 bases. Sequences were obtained from PBMCs. This receptor was obtained from a middle-aged woman in good health. Some clones in this sample may be carry-over from other donors' samples. The CDR3 loop is CATSRSGTSGMYEQYF. In nucleotides, the CDR3 is TGTGCCACCAGCAGATCCGGGACTAGCGGGATGTACGAGCAGTACTTC.